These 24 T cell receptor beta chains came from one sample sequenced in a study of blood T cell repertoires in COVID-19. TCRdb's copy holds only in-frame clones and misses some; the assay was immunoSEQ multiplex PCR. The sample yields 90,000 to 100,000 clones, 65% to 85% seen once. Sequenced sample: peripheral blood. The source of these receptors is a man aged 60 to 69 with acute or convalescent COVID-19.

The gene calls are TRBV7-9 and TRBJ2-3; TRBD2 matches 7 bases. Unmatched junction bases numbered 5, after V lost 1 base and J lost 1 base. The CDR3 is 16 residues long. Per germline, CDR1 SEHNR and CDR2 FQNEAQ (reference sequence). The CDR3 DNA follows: TGTGCCAGCAGCTTAGGTGGAACTAGCGGCACAGATACGCAGTATTTT. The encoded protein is CASSLGGTSGTDTQYF.

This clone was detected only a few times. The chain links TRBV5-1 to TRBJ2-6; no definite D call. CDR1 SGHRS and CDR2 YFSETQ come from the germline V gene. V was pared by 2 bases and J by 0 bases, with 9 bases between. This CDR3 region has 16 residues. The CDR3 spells CASSLKYNSGANVLTF. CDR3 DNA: TGCGCCAGCAGCTTAAAGTACAACTCTGGGGCCAACGTCCTGACTTTC.

CDR3 nucleotides: TGCGCCAGCAGCCAAGTCTTGAGAGGGAACGAGCAGTACTTC. Its translation is CASSQVLRGNEQYF. The V and J genes are TRBV4-1 and TRBJ2-7; a possible D gene is TRBD2 (5 bases). Trimming shortened V by 1 base and J by 5 bases, and 12 bases separated the two germline ends. Germline lookup yields CDR1 MGHRA and CDR2 YSYEKL. This CDR3 has 14 residues.

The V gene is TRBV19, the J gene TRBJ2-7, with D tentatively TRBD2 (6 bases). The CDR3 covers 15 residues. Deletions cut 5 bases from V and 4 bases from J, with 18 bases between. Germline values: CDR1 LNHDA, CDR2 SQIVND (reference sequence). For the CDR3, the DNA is TGTGCCAGTAGTCCGGTCGGGGGAGTGGGGTACGAGCAGTACTTC. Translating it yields CASSPVGGVGYEQYF.

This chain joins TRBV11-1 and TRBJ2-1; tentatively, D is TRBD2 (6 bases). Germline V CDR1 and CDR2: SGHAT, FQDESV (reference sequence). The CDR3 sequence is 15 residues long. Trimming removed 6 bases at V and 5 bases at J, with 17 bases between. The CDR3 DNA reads TGTGCCAGCAGAATCGGAGGGGCAAGGCACAATGAGCAGTTCTTC. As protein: CASRIGGARHNEQFF. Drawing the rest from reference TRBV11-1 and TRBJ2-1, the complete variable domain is EAEVAQSPRYKITEKSQAVAFWCDPISGHATLYWYRQILGQGPELLVQFQDESVVDDSQLPKDRFSAERLKGVDSTLKIQPAELGDSAMYLCASRIGGARHNEQFFGPGTRLTVL.

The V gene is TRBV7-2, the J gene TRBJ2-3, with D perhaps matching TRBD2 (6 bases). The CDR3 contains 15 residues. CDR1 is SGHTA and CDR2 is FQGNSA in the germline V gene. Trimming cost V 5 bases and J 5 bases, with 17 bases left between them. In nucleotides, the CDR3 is TGTGCCAGCAGCCACCCCCGGGGGTTTGGAGATACGCAGTATTTT. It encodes CASSHPRGFGDTQYF.

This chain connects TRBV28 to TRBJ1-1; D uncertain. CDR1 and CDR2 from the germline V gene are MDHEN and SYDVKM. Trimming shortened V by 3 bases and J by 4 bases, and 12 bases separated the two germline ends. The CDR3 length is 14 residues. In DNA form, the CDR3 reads TGTGCCAGCAGTTTGGGTCGAGCGAGCACTGAAGCTTTCTTT. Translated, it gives CASSLGRASTEAFF. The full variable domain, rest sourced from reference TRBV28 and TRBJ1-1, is DVKVTQSSRYLVKRTGEKVFLECVQDMDHENMFWYRQDPGLGLRLIYFSYDVKMKEKGDIPEGYSVSREKKERFSLILESASTNQTSMYLCASSLGRASTEAFFGQGTRLTVV.

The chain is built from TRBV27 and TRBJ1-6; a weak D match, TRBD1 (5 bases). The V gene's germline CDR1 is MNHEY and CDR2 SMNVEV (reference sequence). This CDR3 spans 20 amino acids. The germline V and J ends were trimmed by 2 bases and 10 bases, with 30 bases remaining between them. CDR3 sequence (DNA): TGTGCCAGCAGTTTACGGGGGGGGACCGCAGGTCCGGGAAGTAGGTCACCCCTCCACTTT. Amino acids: CASSLRGGTAGPGSRSPLHF.

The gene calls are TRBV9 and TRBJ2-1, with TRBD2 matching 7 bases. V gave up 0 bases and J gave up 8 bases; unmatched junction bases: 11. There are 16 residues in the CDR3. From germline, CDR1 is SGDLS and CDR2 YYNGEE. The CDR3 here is CASSVGPIGGLDEQFF. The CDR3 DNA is TGTGCCAGCAGCGTAGGGCCAATCGGGGGGTTGGATGAGCAGTTCTTC.

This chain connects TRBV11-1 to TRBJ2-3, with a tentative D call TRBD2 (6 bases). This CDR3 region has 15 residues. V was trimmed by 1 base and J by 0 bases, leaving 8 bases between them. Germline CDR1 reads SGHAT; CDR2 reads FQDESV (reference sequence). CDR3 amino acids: CASSLGGESTDTQYF. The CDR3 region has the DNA TGTGCCAGCAGCTTAGGCGGGGAAAGCACAGATACGCAGTATTTT.

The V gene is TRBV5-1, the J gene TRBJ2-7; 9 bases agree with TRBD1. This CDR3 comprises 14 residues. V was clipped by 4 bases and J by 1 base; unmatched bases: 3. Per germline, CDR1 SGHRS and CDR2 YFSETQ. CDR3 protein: CASSAGTGSYEQYF. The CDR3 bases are TGCGCCAGCAGCGCCGGGACAGGGTCCTACGAGCAGTACTTC.

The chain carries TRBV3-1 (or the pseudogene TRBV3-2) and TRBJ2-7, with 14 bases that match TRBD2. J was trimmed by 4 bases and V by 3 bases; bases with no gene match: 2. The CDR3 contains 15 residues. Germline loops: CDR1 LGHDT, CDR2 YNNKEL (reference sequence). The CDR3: CASSQGTSGRYEQYF. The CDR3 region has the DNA TGTGCCAGCAGCCAGGGGACTAGCGGGAGATACGAGCAGTACTTC.

CDR3 DNA sequence: TGTGCCAGCAGCTCGGGACAGGGGGCGGTGGATGAGCAGTTCTTC. As protein: CASSSGQGAVDEQFF. The chain recombines TRBV7-3 with TRBJ2-1, with 12 nucleotides matching TRBD1. This CDR3 has 15 residues. The V segment lost 4 bases and the J segment 8 bases; nucleotides outside the gene matches: 6. CDR1 is SGHTA and CDR2 is FQGTGA in the germline V gene.

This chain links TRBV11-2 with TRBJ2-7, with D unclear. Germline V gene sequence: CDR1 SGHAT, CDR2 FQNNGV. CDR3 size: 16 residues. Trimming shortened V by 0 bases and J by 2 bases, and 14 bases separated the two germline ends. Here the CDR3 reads CASSLEPSPYTYEQYF. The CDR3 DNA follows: TGTGCCAGCAGCTTAGAACCTTCACCGTACACCTACGAGCAGTACTTC.

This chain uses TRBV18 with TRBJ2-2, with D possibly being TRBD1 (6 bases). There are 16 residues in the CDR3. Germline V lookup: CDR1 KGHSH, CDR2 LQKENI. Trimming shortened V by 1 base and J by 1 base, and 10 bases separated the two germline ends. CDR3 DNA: TGTGCCAGCTCACCACTCACAGGGAAGAACACCGGGGAGCTGTTTTTT. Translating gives CASSPLTGKNTGELFF.

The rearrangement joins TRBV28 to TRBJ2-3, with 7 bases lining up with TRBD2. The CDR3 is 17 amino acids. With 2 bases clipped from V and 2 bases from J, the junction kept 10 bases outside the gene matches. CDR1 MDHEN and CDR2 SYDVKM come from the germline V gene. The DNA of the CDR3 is TGTGCCAGCAGTTTAGACCCCGGGGGGTCCCACACAGATACGCAGTATTTT. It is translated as CASSLDPGGSHTDTQYF.

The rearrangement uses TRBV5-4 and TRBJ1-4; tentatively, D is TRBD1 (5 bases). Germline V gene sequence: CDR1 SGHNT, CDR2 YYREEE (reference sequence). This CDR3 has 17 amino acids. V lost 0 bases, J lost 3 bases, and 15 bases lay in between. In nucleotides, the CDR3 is TGTGCCAGCAGCTTGGGGCAGGGCGCTGGTTCTAATGAAAAACTGTTTTTT. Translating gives CASSLGQGAGSNEKLFF.

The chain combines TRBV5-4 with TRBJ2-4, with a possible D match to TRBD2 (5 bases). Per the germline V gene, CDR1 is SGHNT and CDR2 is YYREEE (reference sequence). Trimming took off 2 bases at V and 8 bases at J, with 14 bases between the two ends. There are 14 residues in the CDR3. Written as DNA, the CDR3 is TGTGCCAGCAGCTTTCCCCAGGACGGGGACATTCAGTACTTC. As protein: CASSFPQDGDIQYF.

The CDR3 sequence is CSVDADTDTQYF. In DNA form, the CDR3 reads TGCAGCGTTGATGCGGACACAGATACGCAGTATTTT. V gene TRBV29-1 combines with J gene TRBJ2-3; D remains unclear. Germline V lookup: CDR1 SQVTM, CDR2 ANQGSEA. Trimming shortened V by 3 bases and J by 2 bases, and 6 bases separated the two germline ends. The CDR3 length is 12 residues.

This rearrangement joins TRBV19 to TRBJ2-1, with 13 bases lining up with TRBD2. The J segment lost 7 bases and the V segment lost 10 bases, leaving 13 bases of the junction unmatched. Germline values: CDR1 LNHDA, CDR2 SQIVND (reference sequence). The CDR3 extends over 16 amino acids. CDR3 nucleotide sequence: TGTGCCACCGAACGCCTGACTAGCGGGGGGAGGAATGAGCAGTTCTTC. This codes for CATERLTSGGRNEQFF.

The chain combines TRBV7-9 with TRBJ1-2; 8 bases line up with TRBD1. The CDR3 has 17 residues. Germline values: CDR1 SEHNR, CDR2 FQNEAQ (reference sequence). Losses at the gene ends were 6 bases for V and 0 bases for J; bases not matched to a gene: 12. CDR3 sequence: CASSSGQGTFSNYGYTF. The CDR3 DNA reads TGTGCCAGCAGTTCCGGACAGGGAACATTTTCTAACTATGGCTACACCTTC.

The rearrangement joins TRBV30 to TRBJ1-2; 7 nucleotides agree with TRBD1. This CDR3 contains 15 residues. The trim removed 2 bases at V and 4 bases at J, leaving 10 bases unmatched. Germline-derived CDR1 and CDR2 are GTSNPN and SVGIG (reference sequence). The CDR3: CAWSTGQGDGYGYTF. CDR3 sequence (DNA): TGTGCCTGGAGTACCGGCCAGGGGGATGGCTATGGCTACACCTTC.

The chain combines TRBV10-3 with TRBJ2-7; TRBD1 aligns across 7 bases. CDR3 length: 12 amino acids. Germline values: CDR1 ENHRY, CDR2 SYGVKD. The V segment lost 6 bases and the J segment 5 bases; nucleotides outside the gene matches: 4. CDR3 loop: CAISRGYDEQYF. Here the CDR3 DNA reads TGTGCCATCAGCAGGGGGTACGACGAGCAGTACTTC.

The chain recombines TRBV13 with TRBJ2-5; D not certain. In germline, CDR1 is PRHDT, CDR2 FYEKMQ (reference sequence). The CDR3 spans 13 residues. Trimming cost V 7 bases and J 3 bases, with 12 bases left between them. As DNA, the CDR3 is TGTGCCAGCACATACAGAGAAAAAGAGACCCAGTACTTC. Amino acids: CASTYREKETQYF.